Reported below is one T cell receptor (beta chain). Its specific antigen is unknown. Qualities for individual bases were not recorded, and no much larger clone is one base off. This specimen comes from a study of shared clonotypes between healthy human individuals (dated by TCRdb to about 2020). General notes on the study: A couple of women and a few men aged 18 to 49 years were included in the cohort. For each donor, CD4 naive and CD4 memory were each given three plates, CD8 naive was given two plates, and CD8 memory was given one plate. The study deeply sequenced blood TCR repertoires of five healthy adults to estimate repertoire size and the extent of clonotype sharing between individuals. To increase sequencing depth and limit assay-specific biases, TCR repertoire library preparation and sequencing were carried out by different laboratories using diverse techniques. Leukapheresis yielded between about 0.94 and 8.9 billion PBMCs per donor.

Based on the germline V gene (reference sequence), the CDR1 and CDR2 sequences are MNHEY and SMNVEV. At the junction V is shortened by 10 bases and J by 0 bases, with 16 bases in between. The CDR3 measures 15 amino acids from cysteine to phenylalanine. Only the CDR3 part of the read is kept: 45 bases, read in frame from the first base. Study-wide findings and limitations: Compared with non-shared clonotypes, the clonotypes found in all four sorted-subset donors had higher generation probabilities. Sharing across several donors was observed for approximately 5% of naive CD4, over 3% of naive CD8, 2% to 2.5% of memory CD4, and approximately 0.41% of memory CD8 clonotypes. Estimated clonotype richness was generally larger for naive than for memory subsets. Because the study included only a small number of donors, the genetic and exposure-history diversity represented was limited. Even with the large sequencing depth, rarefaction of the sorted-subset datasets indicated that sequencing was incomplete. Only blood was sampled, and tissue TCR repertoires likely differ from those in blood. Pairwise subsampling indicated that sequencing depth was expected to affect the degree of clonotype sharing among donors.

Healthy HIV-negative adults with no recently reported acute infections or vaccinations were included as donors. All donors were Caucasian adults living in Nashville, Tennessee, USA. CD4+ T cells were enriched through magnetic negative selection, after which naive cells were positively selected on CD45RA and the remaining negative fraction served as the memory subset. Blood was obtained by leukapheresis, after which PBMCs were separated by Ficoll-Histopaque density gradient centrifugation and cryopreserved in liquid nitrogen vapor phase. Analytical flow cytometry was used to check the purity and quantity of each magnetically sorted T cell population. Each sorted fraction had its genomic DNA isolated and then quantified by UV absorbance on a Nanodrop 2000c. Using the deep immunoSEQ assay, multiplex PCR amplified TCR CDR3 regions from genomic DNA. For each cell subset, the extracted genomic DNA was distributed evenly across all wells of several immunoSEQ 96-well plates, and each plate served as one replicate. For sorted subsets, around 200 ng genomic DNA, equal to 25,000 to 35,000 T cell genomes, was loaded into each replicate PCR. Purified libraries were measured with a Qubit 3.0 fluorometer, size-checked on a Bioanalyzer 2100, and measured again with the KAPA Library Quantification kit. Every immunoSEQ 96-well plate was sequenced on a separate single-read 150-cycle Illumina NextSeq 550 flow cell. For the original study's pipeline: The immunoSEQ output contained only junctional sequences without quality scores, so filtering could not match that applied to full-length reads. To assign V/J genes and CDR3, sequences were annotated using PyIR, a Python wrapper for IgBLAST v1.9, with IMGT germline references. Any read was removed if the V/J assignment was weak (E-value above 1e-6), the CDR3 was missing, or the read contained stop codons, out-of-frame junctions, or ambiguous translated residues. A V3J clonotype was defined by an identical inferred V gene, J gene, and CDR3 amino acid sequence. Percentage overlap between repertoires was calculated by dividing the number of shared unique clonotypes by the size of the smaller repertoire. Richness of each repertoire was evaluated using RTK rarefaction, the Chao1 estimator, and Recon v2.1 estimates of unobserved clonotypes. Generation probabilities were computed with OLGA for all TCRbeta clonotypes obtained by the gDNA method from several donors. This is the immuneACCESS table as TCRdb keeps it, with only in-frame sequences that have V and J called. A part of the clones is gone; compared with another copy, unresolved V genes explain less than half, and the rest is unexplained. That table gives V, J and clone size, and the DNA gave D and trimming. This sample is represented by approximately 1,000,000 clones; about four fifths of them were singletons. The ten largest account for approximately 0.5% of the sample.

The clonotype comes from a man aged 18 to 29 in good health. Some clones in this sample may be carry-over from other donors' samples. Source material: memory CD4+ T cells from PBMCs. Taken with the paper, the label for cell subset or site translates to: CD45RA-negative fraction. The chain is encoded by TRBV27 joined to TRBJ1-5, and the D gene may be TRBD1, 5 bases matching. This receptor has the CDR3 CATRPQQVSNQPQHF. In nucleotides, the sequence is TGTGCCACCAGACCACAACAGGTTAGCAATCAGCCCCAGCATTTT.